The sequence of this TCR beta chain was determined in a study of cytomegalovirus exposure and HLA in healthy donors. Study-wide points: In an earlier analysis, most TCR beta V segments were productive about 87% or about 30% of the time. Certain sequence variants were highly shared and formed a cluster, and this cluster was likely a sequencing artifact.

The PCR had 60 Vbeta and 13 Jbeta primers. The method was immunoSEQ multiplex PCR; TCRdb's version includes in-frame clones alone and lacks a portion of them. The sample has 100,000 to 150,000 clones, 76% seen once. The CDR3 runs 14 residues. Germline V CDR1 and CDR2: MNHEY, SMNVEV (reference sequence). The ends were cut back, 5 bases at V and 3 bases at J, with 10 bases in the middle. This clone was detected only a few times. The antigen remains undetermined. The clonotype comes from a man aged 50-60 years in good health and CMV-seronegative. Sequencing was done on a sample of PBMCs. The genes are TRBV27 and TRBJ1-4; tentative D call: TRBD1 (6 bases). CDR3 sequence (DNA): TGTGCCAGCAGTCTACAGGGACCTAATGAAAAACTGTTTTTT. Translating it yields CASSLQGPNEKLFF. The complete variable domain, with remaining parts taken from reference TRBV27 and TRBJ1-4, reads EAQVTQNPRYLITVTGKKLTVTCSQNMNHEYMSWYRQDPGLGLRQIYYSMNVEVTDKGDVPEGYKVSRKEKRNFPLILESPSPNQTSLYFCASSLQGPNEKLFFGSGTQLSVL.